This T cell receptor beta chain was documented in a study of cytomegalovirus exposure and HLA in healthy donors (dated by TCRdb to the late 2010s). For the wider study: In an earlier analysis of under 600 of the donors, 250 to 350 Gb of sequence data and 90 million to 120 million unique TCR beta sequences from about 179 million T cells were reported. An early release covering roughly 640 HLA-typed donors comprised approximately 290 gigabases of sequencing data and about 90 million unique TCR sequences. The genetic ancestry cluster associated with self-reported Caucasian donors included around four fifths of the roughly 400 genotyped donors. The study aimed to test whether signatures of past pathogen exposure could be identified by cataloging public T cell receptors. The study used immunosequencing to profile the T cell repertoires of around 600 subjects and linked those repertoires to cytomegalovirus serostatus. Along with the approximately 700-subject first cohort, a separate validation cohort of over a hundred different subjects was used. To predict cytomegalovirus infection status, the study brought together high-throughput TCR immunosequencing, statistical association of individual TCRs with disease status, and machine learning. To study patterns of TCR occurrence, a later analysis re-analyzed previously published TCR beta repertoires from around 700 donors and added high-resolution HLA genotyping. The later analysis used no new phenotypic data to find candidate immune exposures, relying instead on TCR beta sequences and their occurrence across donors. An earlier analysis of fewer than 700 of the donors applied high-throughput TCR beta sequencing to assess whether each TCR beta V gene segment acted as functional or pseudogenic. Donor age, sex, ethnicity and CMV serostatus were collected together with the repertoire data. In a later genetic analysis, genome-wide SNP genotypes for about 65% of the roughly 700 donors were used, and that subset was treated as a discovery cohort. All discovery cohort repertoires had been generated on a single sequencing platform. Class I and class II HLA loci were covered by the typing at four-digit resolution. Typing coverage varied by locus: roughly 629-640 donors for A, B, C, DRB1 and DQB1; approximately 520 for DQA1; some 610 for DPA1; 400 to 480 for DPB1. Four to six DR-DQ haplotypes were handled as single units for association and clustering, since linkage in the cohort was strong. On average, about 200,000 unique TCR beta nucleotide sequences were sequenced per donor among more than 350 genotyped donors of the cohort, with roughly 18% of those sequences being non-productive. Study-wide findings and limitations: Because HLA typing was missing for some donors at each locus, association tests included only the typed subset. According to a later analysis, parvovirus B19, influenza, CMV and Epstein-Barr virus appeared linked to several top co-occurrence clusters. Roughly uniform sequencing depth across donors was assumed in presence/absence analyses, although this assumption may not hold. According to a later analysis, most CMV-associated TCR beta chains appeared to be HLA-restricted, and the HLA associations seemed to be driven largely by CMV exposure. A later genetic analysis reported fewer N-insertions in productive TCRs among donors in an Asian-associated ancestry cluster than the approximately 670-donor mean. This cohort had only TCR beta chains sequenced, and the lack of alpha or paired-chain data limited which features could be detected. In a later genetic analysis, a missense DCLRE1C variant was associated with V-gene and J-gene trimming of TCR beta chains, and the association was replicated in an independent cohort. Correlated functional status among segregating V segments might be attributable to linkage disequilibrium, but an unknown experimental factor could not be ruled out. Across donors, most TCR sequences were observed very rarely, whereas some public TCRs were present in many individuals. The study listed 150 to 200 TCR beta chains as associated with cytomegalovirus. Compared with equally common non-associated chains, HLA-associated TCR beta chains in a later analysis were more clonally expanded and had lower generation probabilities. Immune exposure information for the cohort was limited to CMV serostatus. The 87-base-pair reads could not distinguish some IMGT-functional V segments, including TRBV6-2 and TRBV6-3, so those segments were excluded. The classifier was reported to diagnose cytomegalovirus status with high specificity and sensitivity in both the original cohort and the validation cohort. A few of the identified cytomegalovirus-associated TCR beta chains were confirmed in vitro to be specific for cytomegalovirus antigens. The sequencing pipeline was judged likely to have produced a cluster of highly shared sequence variants as a technical artifact. The earlier analysis of some 540 of the donors excluded fewer than 20 rarely observed V segments, including chromosome 9 orphons, because counts were too low. In an earlier analysis of several hundred of the donors, most TCR beta V segments were observed in productive rearrangements about 87% or about 30% of the time, broadly matching IMGT annotations. Strong co-occurrence of HLA alleles, especially DR and DQ, made assigning TCR associations to individual alleles difficult. In a later analysis, the rate of TCR association differed among HLA loci, with DRB1 alleles having the most associated TCRs and HLA-C alleles having the fewest. A further reported finding was that TCR beta sequences accurately predicted the HLA-A and HLA-B alleles for most subjects in the first cohort. The authors suggested that the approach could potentially be extended to other disease states and immunological phenotypes. Specific HLA alleles were associated with 18,000 or so TCR beta sequences at a false discovery rate of 0.05 in a later analysis.

The cohort comprised 666 healthy bone marrow donors. All cohort members were sampled while nominally healthy, although unrecorded immune exposures were likely present. The donor tested CMV seronegative, placing the donor among the 350 or so seronegative members of the cohort. A peripheral blood sample was provided by each donor, and peripheral blood mononuclear cells were used for TCR beta sequencing. Genomic DNA was extracted from the blood cell samples with the Qiagen DNeasy Blood Extraction Kit. Comments on this clone: No antigen is known for it. No base qualities exist here, and no much larger clone lies one base off it.

Looking up the germline V gene yields CDR1 SGHAT and CDR2 FQNNGV. The trim is 5 bases for V and 0 bases for J, with a gap of 13 bases between the germline ends. From cysteine to phenylalanine, the CDR3 is 15 amino acids long. Only the CDR3 region is kept as DNA, spanning 45 bases read in frame from base 1. Library creation used the immunoSEQ multiplex PCR assay. A mixture of 60 forward primers for TCR Vbeta segments and 13 reverse primers for TCR Jbeta segments was used in the multiplex PCR. The CDR3 region of rearranged TCR beta genes was amplified from genomic DNA with a multiplex PCR assay. The amplified TCR beta libraries were sequenced on the Illumina HiSeq System as 87-base-pair reads. The authors' pipeline ran thus. Across the roughly 640 repertoires, a later analysis counted 75 million to 90 million unique TCR beta chains, around 10 million of which were shared by at least two donors. Raw reads were error-corrected and collapsed into unique sequences with a nearest-neighbor algorithm that merged closely related sequences to remove PCR and sequencing errors. Alignment of CDR3 sequences to IMGT reference sequences was used to assign V, D and J gene segments. For a sequence to be retained, a match of at least six nucleotides was required to both a V gene segment and a J gene segment. Rearrangements were called productive when the CDR3 lacked stop codons and stayed in frame with V and J; all others were non-productive. Following IMGT convention, CDR3 was defined as the stretch from the second conserved V-encoded cysteine up to the conserved J-encoded phenylalanine. In an earlier analysis of around 600 of the donors, sequences lacking an unambiguous match to a single V gene segment were excluded. In an earlier analysis of approximately 590 of the donors, V segments were called functional above 56.7% productive rearrangements and were called segregating when the between-donor standard deviation exceeded 5%. To diagnose cytomegalovirus status from the catalog of TCR beta chain sequences, a statistical classification framework was built. In a later analysis, V and J genes were assigned by comparing TCR nucleotide sequences against IMGT/GENE-DB human TR gene sequences. In a later analysis, CDR3 sequences and most-parsimonious VDJ recombination scenarios were assigned using the TCRdist pipeline. In a later analysis, every TCR beta chain was defined by the combination of its CDR3 amino acid sequence and its V-gene family, and reads without a unique V-gene family were dropped. As a way to deal with suspected cross-contamination and a sequencing artifact, a later analysis dropped under 600 nucleotide sequences that were highly shared and had low generation probability. For each public chain, a later analysis derived a clonal expansion index from normalized ranks of inferred template counts within each repertoire. In a later analysis, generation probabilities were computed with a VDJ recombination model fitted to out-of-frame rearrangements, and the resulting probabilities were checked against IGoR. A later analysis scored TCR-TCR, TCR-HLA and TCR-CMV co-occurrence with hypergeometric tests, applying a repertoire-size bias correction to TCR pairs. In a later analysis, false discovery rates were estimated by permuting HLA or CMV assignments 20 times. In a later analysis, co-occurring TCRs were grouped using DBSCAN, and TCRdist sequence similarity was added for clustering within HLA-allele-positive subsets. Repertoires with fewer than 30,000 or more than 120,000 public chains were left out of co-occurrence clustering, as were five repertoires with anomalous nucleotide sharing. Imported from immuneACCESS, the table was reduced by TCRdb to in-frame sequences with V and J called. These copies leave out some clones; in studies compared against another copy, an unresolved V gene accounts for under half, and the cause of the remainder is not known. The V and J calls and clone size were taken over from that table, and D and trimming were inferred from the DNA. A total of about 63,000 clones appear in this sample, approximately 70% of them only once. Together, the top ten hold roughly 5.9% of the sample.

The rearrangement combines TRBV11-2 with TRBJ2-5; a weak D assignment points to TRBD1 (6 bases agree). The sequence was obtained from a man aged 45-65 years in good health and CMV-seronegative. The sample comprised PBMCs. Read as DNA, the sequence is TGTGCCAGCAGCCCAAACAGGGCCAACCAAGAGACCCAGTACTTC. This encodes CASSPNRANQETQYF.